This T cell receptor beta chain stems from a study of T cell repertoires in cytomegalovirus infection. As for the study in general: TCR beta signatures that were public indicated CMV infection and matching HLA type.

Each CDR3 protein gets one entry after TCRdb re-called the reads with MiXCR. Of 310,000 or so distinct CDR3 sequences listed, roughly 26% were seen once; the top ten hold 11% to 15%. This clonotype showed up just once. Antigen: not known. This CDR3 contains 15 residues. Germline V gene sequence: CDR1 DFQATT, CDR2 SNEGSKA (reference sequence). V was trimmed by 0 bases and J by 2 bases, leaving 10 bases between them. Overall study findings and caveats: HLA-C-restricted, CMV-specific TCR beta clonotypes were dominant ex vivo.

The sequence came from a human donor in good health (CMV status not recorded). Some clones in this sample may be carry-over from other donors' samples. Sample: PBMCs. The V gene is TRBV20-1, the J gene TRBJ2-2; D is unresolved. CDR3 sequence (DNA): TGCAGTGCTAGAGATCTGCGGAGAAACACCGGGGAGCTGTTTTTT. Translated: CSARDLRRNTGELFF.